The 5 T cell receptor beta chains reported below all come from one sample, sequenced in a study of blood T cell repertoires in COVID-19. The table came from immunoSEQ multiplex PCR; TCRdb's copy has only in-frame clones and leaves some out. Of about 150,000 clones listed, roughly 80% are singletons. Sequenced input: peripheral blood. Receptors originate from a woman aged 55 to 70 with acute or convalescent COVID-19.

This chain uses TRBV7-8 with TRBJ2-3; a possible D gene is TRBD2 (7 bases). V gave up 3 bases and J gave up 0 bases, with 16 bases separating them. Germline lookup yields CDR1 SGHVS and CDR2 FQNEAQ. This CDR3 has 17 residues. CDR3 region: CASSFNRGARSTDTQYF. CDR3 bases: TGTGCCAGCAGCTTCAACCGGGGGGCGCGAAGCACAGATACGCAGTATTTT.

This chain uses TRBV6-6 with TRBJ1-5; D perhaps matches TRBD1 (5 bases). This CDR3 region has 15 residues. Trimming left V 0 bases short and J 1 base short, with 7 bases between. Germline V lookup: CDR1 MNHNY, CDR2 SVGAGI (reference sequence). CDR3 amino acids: CASSYSDRSNQPQHF. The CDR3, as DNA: TGTGCCAGCAGTTACTCTGACAGAAGCAATCAGCCCCAGCATTTT.

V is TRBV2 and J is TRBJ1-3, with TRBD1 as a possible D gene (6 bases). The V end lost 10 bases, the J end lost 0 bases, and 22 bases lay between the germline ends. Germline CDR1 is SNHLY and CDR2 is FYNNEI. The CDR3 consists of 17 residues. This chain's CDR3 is CATDPNRERFSGNTIYF. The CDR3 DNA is TGTGCCACCGACCCCAACAGGGAACGATTCTCTGGAAACACCATATATTTT.

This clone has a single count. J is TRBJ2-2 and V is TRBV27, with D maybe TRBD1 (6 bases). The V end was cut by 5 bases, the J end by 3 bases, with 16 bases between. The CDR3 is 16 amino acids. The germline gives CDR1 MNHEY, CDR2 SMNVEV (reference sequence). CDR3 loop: CASSTERDTYTGELFF. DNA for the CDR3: TGTGCCAGCAGTACTGAGAGGGACACGTACACCGGGGAGCTGTTTTTT.

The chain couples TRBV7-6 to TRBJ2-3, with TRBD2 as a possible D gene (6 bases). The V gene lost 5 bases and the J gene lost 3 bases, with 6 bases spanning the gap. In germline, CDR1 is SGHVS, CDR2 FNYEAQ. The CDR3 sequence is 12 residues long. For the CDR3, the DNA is TGTGCCAGCAGCCGGGGGACAGATACGCAGTATTTT. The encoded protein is CASSRGTDTQYF.